The rows below give T cell receptor beta chains drawn from one sample of a study of cytomegalovirus exposure and HLA in healthy donors. Method: immunoSEQ multiplex PCR; TCRdb's copy keeps in-frame clones and lacks some. The sample lists 140,000 to 150,000 clones, about 95% seen once, with less than 2% in the top ten. The sample consisted of PBMCs. These receptor sequences come from a man aged 18 to 35 in good health and CMV-seropositive. Each CDR3 is given without its conserved first and last residue. The size of a clone is reported for some rows only, either as once, few or many, or as a class for expanded clones.

TRBV10-3	TRBJ2-3	NA	AITPFGTGSTDTQY
TRBV7-3	TRBJ2-7	NA	ASSLTSGEAYEQY
TRBV23-1	TRBJ2-7	NA	ASSLAATGRSDYEQY
TRBV27	TRBJ1-2	NA	ASSLVGTQHGYT
TRBV6-8	TRBJ2-2	NA	ASSRHYLSDTGELF
TRBV6-6	TRBJ1-5	once	ATGERVGNQPQH
TRBV7-2	TRBJ2-7	NA	ASSPRRTSGYEQY
TRBV10-3	TRBJ2-1	NA	AISDTSGNNEQF
TRBV29-1	TRBJ2-3	NA	SVEERRLAGFQVTDTQY
TRBV5-5	TRBJ2-7	NA	ASSLYNVAGGYEQY